This passage covers 17 T cell receptor beta chains from one sample sequenced in a study of CD8+CD57+ T cells in acquired aplastic anemia. Investigators profiled TCR beta VDJ and CDR3 from genomic DNA template. TCRdb called the reads again in MiXCR, with one record for every CDR3 protein. The data hold about 220,000 distinct CDR3 sequences, with approximately 50% observed a single time. Sequencing involved patients with CD8+CD57+ cell expansion previously shown by flow cytometry. Sequenced: sorted CD4+, CD8+, or CD8+CD57+ T cells (not recorded which) from PBMCs. The receptors stem from a human donor with aplastic anemia.

As for this clonotype: A much larger clone lies a single base off, so this may be a read error. The chain joins TRBV5-1 to TRBJ2-1; a weak D match, TRBD2 (5 bases). The ends were cut back, 4 bases at V and 2 bases at J, with 16 bases in the middle. CDR1 is SGHRS, CDR2 YFSETQ, per germline. The CDR3 consists of 16 residues. The CDR3 DNA reads TGCGCCAGCAGCCGGACTGGTTTTGGGGCCTACAATGAGCAGTTCTTC. Translation gives CASSRTGFGAYNEQFF.

The V gene is TRBV6-6, the J gene TRBJ1-1; no definite D call. V shed 7 bases and J shed 3 bases, with 21 bases lying between them. This CDR3 is 16 amino acids long. CDR1 and CDR2 (germline): MNHNY, SVGAGI (reference sequence). The CDR3 DNA sequence: TGTGCCAGCAATCCAAACGGCGAGGGTTCGGACACTGAAGCTTTCTTT. Protein sequence: CASNPNGEGSDTEAFF.

This clonotype was seen many times. The chain employs TRBV5-1 and TRBJ2-7, with D maybe TRBD2 (6 bases). The V gene's germline CDR1 is SGHRS and CDR2 YFSETQ. V was clipped by 0 bases and J by 7 bases, with 11 bases between them. The CDR3 is 13 amino acids. CDR3 DNA sequence: TGCGCCAGCAGCTTGGACGGGAGTAGAGAGCAGTACTTC. This sequence encodes CASSLDGSREQYF.

J is TRBJ1-6 and V is TRBV12-3 or TRBV12-4, with D maybe TRBD1 (6 bases). The CDR3 contains 14 residues. The V and J ends lost 7 bases and 7 bases respectively, with 14 bases between them. The CDR3 region has the DNA TGTGCCAGCACAATTGGAGGGGGGAATTCACCCCTCCACTTT. It yields the protein CASTIGGGNSPLHF.

To note about this clonotype: A much more abundant neighbour one base away suggests this may be a read error. V and J are TRBV4-3 and TRBJ2-3; tentatively, D is TRBD1 (5 bases). V was cut by 8 bases and J by 2 bases, with 17 bases left in between. CDR1 is LGHNA and CDR2 is YSLEER in the germline V gene. This CDR3 is built from 15 residues. CDR3 bases: TGCGCCAGCGGCCCCTGGGCAGGGTACACAGATACGCAGTATTTT. Amino acids: CASGPWAGYTDTQYF.

Written as DNA, the CDR3 is TGTGCCATCATCCCGAGGGGCGAAGAGACCCAGTACTTC. Its protein is CAIIPRGEETQYF. The J gene is TRBJ2-5, the V gene TRBV10-3, with D perhaps assigned TRBD1 or TRBD2 (5 bases each). Trimming stripped 7 bases from V and 3 bases from J, with 12 bases between. Germline values: CDR1 ENHRY, CDR2 SYGVKD. The CDR3 is 13 amino acids.

The chain combines TRBV5-6 with TRBJ2-7; 8 bases fit TRBD2. The CDR3 spans 14 residues. The V segment lost 4 bases and the J segment 2 bases; nucleotides outside the gene matches: 5. The germline V gene has CDR1 SGHDT and CDR2 YYEEEE. The CDR3 DNA sequence: TGTGCCAGCAGCCCGCCGGGGGGGCCCTACGAGCAGTACTTC. Translated, it gives CASSPPGGPYEQYF.

With respect to this clonotype: A single base separates this from a much larger clone, so it may be a read error. This rearrangement joins TRBV7-2 to TRBJ2-5; D not resolved. This CDR3 spans 15 amino acids. The ends were cut back, 5 bases at V and 5 bases at J, with 18 bases in the middle. Germline CDR1 SGHTA, CDR2 FQGNSA. The CDR3, as DNA: TGTGCCAGCAGCCACCGCTGGCCTAGTCTGGAGACCCAGTACTTC. Translation gives CASSHRWPSLETQYF.

This clonotype was counted at least ten times. V and J are TRBV20-1 and TRBJ1-1; D remains ambiguous. Trimming pared 0 bases from V and 5 bases from J, leaving 13 bases between. The CDR3 covers 14 residues. In germline, CDR1 is DFQATT, CDR2 SNEGSKA (reference sequence). The CDR3 DNA sequence: TGCAGTGCTAGAGATTACCGAACAGATACTGAAGCTTTCTTT. Translation gives CSARDYRTDTEAFF.

With respect to this clonotype: It may be a read error: a sequence one base away is much more abundant. This chain links TRBV10-3 with TRBJ1-6; no clear D gene. Germline-derived CDR1 and CDR2 are ENHRY and SYGVKD. The CDR3 runs to 15 residues. As DNA, the CDR3 is TGTGCCAGCAGTCCGCCATTCACCTATAATCCACCCCTCCACTTT. It specifies CASSPPFTYNPPLHF.

The genes are TRBV6-5 and TRBJ1-1; 9 nucleotides agree with TRBD1. CDR1 and CDR2 (germline): MNHEY, SVGAGI. The CDR3 length is 17 residues. The J segment lost 4 bases and the V segment lost 1 base, leaving 10 bases of the junction unmatched. The CDR3 coding sequence is TGTGCCAGCAGTTACTGGACAGGGGAGTCGGAGGGCACTGAAGCTTTCTTT. Protein product: CASSYWTGESEGTEAFF.

This chain connects TRBV7-8 to TRBJ1-1; 8 bases are a match to TRBD1. Germline-derived CDR1 and CDR2 are SGHVS and FQNEAQ. The CDR3 length is 15 residues. V lost 0 bases and J lost 1; bases outside the gene matches: 1. In DNA, the CDR3 is TGTGCCAGCAGCTTAGCGGGGACAGGGAACACTGAAGCTTTCTTT. Protein product: CASSLAGTGNTEAFF.

The gene calls are TRBV29-1 and TRBJ1-1; unclear D gene. The length of the CDR3 is 12 residues. V lost 4 bases to trimming and J lost 1 base, with 7 bases between them. The germline gives CDR1 SQVTM, CDR2 ANQGSEA. Here the CDR3 reads CSVVVPNTEAFF. The CDR3 nucleotides are TGCAGCGTTGTTGTCCCGAACACTGAAGCTTTCTTT. Supplemented by reference TRBV29-1 and TRBJ1-1, the full variable domain reads SAVISQKPSRDICQRGTSLTIQCQVDSQVTMMFWYRQQPGQSLTLIATANQGSEATYESGFVIDKFPISRPNLTFSTLTVSNMSPEDSSIYLCSVVVPNTEAFFGQGTRLTVV.

This clonotype was observed a few times. The gene calls are TRBV7-2 and TRBJ2-1, with 7 bases lining up with TRBD2. The CDR3 has 15 residues. The germline gives CDR1 SGHTA, CDR2 FQGNSA. V gave up 1 base and J gave up 6 bases; unmatched junction bases: 6. For the CDR3, the DNA is TGTGCCAGCAGCTTAGAGGGACTATCAGTCAATGAGCAGTTCTTC. Translated, it gives CASSLEGLSVNEQFF.

This clonotype came up many times. This chain connects TRBV7-9 to TRBJ1-2; D remains unclear. CDR1 and CDR2 (germline): SEHNR, FQNEAQ (reference sequence). The V end lost 5 bases, the J end lost 4 bases, and 23 bases lay between the germline ends. This CDR3 spans 17 amino acids. The CDR3 loop is CASSQDPRSYTAYGYTF. CDR3 coding DNA: TGTGCCAGCAGCCAAGACCCTCGGTCCTACACCGCCTATGGCTACACCTTC.

The sample holds one count of this clonotype. The chain is built from TRBV2 and TRBJ2-3; 8 nucleotides align to TRBD2. The CDR3 is made up of 15 amino acids. The germline V gene has CDR1 SNHLY and CDR2 FYNNEI. J gave up 4 bases and V 6 bases, and 9 bases lay outside the gene matches. The CDR3 sequence is CASRGGVAGPDTQYF. The DNA for the CDR3 is TGTGCCAGCAGAGGAGGGGTAGCGGGGCCAGATACGCAGTATTTT.

The J gene is TRBJ1-1, the V gene TRBV5-6, with D unresolved. The CDR3 is 15 residues long. Germline assignment: CDR1 SGHDT and CDR2 YYEEEE. V lost 7 bases to trimming and J lost 0 bases, with 16 bases between them. The CDR3 DNA reads TGTGCCAGCTTAAAGCGGGCGAACCTGAACACTGAAGCTTTCTTT. This gives the protein CASLKRANLNTEAFF.